The rows below give T cell receptor beta chains drawn from one sample of a study of neurological immune-mediated disorders. A single record per CDR3 protein comes from TCRdb applying MiXCR to the 5' RACE reads. The sample includes about 27,000 distinct CDR3 sequences, around 20% of them seen just once. The specimen was PBMCs. The receptors were sampled from a woman in her sixties in good health. Both conserved end residues are part of each CDR3. D genes are given only for firm matches. The size entry is marked missing in some rows and otherwise reads once, few, many or a size class.

J gene	V gene	D gene	clone size	CDR3 DNA	CDR3 protein
TRBJ2-7	TRBV10-3	-	many	TGTGCCATCAGGGAGACAGCCTCCTACGAGCAGTACTTC	CAIRETASYEQYF
TRBJ2-7	TRBV20-1	-	-	TGCAGTGCCGACTGGAAGTACGAGCAGTACTTC	CSADWKYEQYF
TRBJ1-6	TRBV28	TRBD1	many	TGTGCCAGCAGTCCCCGGGACAGGGACGTATCACCCCTCCACTTT	CASSPRDRDVSPLHF
TRBJ2-7	TRBV15	TRBD1	-	TGTGCCACCAGCAGCCGGGACAGGGAACCCTACGAGCAGTACTTC	CATSSRDREPYEQYF
TRBJ2-4	TRBV7-9	-	many	TGTGCCAGCAGCACATCTAACAGGGGACTAGCCAAAAACATTCAGTACTTC	CASSTSNRGLAKNIQYF
TRBJ2-5	TRBV5-1	TRBD2	many	TGCGCCAGCAGTCGAACTAGCGGGGGGCCAGAGACCCAGTACTTC	CASSRTSGGPETQYF
TRBJ2-2	TRBV28	TRBD1	many	TGTGCCACCGACAACGGGACAGAAAACACCGGGGAGCTGTTTTTT	CATDNGTENTGELFF
TRBJ2-7	TRBV5-1	TRBD1	many	TGCGCCAGCAGCTTGGCTCCGGACAGGGGGTACGAGCAGTACTTC	CASSLAPDRGYEQYF
TRBJ2-1	TRBV30	TRBD2	-	TGTGCCTGGAGCGGACTAGCGTTTACTTCAGAGGGTGAGCAGTTCTTC	CAWSGLAFTSEGEQFF
TRBJ2-3	TRBV7-6	-	few	TGTGCCAGCAGTCAAAACCGTGCCCCAGATACGCAGTATTTT	CASSQNRAPDTQYF
TRBJ2-1	TRBV20-1	TRBD2	many	TGCAGTGTCCAAATTGCGGGAGGGCCGGACAATGAGCAGTTCTTC	CSVQIAGGPDNEQFF
TRBJ2-5	TRBV10-3	TRBD1	many	TGTGCCATCAGTGAGGAGGACAGGGGTGGGGAGACCCAGTACTTC	CAISEEDRGGETQYF
TRBJ2-5	TRBV27	-	many	TGTGCCAGCAGTTTATATTCCCCTGGGGAGGAGACCCAGTACTTC	CASSLYSPGEETQYF
TRBJ1-3	TRBV4-3	TRBD1	many	TGCGCCAGCAGCCAGGAAGGGACGCCGGGACAGGGGGGAAACACCATATATTTT	CASSQEGTPGQGGNTIYF
TRBJ2-2	TRBV10-3	-	many	TGTGCCATCAGTGCCAGGGTGGCCGGGGAGCTGTTTTTT	CAISARVAGELFF
TRBJ2-6	TRBV10-3	-	many	TGTGCCACCCTGGGGGCTCCTGGGGCCAACGTCCTGACTTTC	CATLGAPGANVLTF
TRBJ1-5	TRBV7-2	-	many	TGTGCCAGCAGCTTATACCCGGGATCCAATCAGCCCCAGCATTTT	CASSLYPGSNQPQHF
TRBJ2-7	TRBV15	-	many	TGTGCCACCAGCAGAGATTGGGGGGCTCAAGGTGAGCAGTACTTC	CATSRDWGAQGEQYF
TRBJ2-3	TRBV10-3	-	many	TGTGCCATCAGTCGGGGCAACACAGATACGCAGTATTTT	CAISRGNTDTQYF
TRBJ2-5	TRBV4-1	TRBD1	-	TGCGCCAGCAGTAGGACAGGGGGCTTCGGCGAGACCCAGTACTTC	CASSRTGGFGETQYF
TRBJ1-2	TRBV5-1	-	many	TGCGCCAGCAGCTTGGATGAAGGTTCCTATGGCTACACCTTC	CASSLDEGSYGYTF
TRBJ2-6	TRBV10-3	TRBD1	many	TGTGCCATCAGTCTCGGGACAGAGGCCAACGTCCTGACTTTC	CAISLGTEANVLTF
TRBJ2-5	TRBV7-2	-	many	TGTGCCAGCAGCTTTCTAGGGTCGAAAGAGACCCAGTACTTC	CASSFLGSKETQYF
TRBJ2-7	TRBV5-6	-	many	TGTGCCAGCAGCTTTGGGGCAGGCGGGGAGCAGTACTTC	CASSFGAGGEQYF
TRBJ2-1	TRBV6-2/TRBV6-3	TRBD1	many	TGTGCCAGCAGTTACGGACAGGGGGCTCGGAATGAGCAGTTCTTC	CASSYGQGARNEQFF
TRBJ2-1	TRBV10-3	TRBD2	-	TGTGCCCTCAAGGAGCGGGAGAGTGGCAATGAGCAGTTCTTC	CALKERESGNEQFF
TRBJ1-5	TRBV5-1	-	many	TGCGCCAGCAGCTTCGGTCCGGGTCAGCCCCAGCATTTT	CASSFGPGQPQHF
TRBJ1-6	TRBV29-1	-	many	TGCAGCGCGAGGGAGAGCTCCTATAATTCACCCCTCCACTTT	CSARESSYNSPLHF
TRBJ2-5	TRBV10-3	TRBD2	many	TGTGCCATCAGCGATCCCCTGGGCTTAGCGGGGCAAGAGACCCAGTACTTC	CAISDPLGLAGQETQYF
TRBJ2-7	TRBV6-2/TRBV6-3	-	many	TGTGCCAGCACTCAACCAGGACAGCCCCGCTACGAGCAGTACTTC	CASTQPGQPRYEQYF
TRBJ1-3	TRBV2	TRBD1	-	TGTGCCAGCAGTGAGCCGGCAGGGGGCTTAGGGCACTCTGGAAACACCATATATTTT	CASSEPAGGLGHSGNTIYF
TRBJ1-2	TRBV7-2	TRBD1	many	TGTGCCAGCAGCTTAGCCGGGACAGGCTATGGCTACACCTTC	CASSLAGTGYGYTF
TRBJ2-3	TRBV5-1	-	many	TGCGCCAGCAGCTTGGCCGGGGAGGCAGATACGCAGTATTTT	CASSLAGEADTQYF
TRBJ2-2	TRBV29-1	TRBD1	-	TGCATCGTTGCCTCGGACAGGGGAGGTGGGGAGCTGTTTTTT	CIVASDRGGGELFF
TRBJ2-2	TRBV6-6	-	many	TGTGCCAGCAGTTACTCGGAACGAACCGGGGAGCTGTTTTTT	CASSYSERTGELFF
TRBJ2-7	TRBV5-1	TRBD2	many	TGCGCCAGCCGGTTCGGCACGGGAGGTGCCTACGAGCAGTACTTC	CASRFGTGGAYEQYF
TRBJ2-3	TRBV20-1	-	many	TGCAGTGCTAGAGATCAAAGGGGGGGATGGACAGATACGCAGTATTTT	CSARDQRGGWTDTQYF
TRBJ1-1	TRBV15	-	many	TGTGCCACCAGCTCTGTAAGATGGTCCCCCTTGGGTACTGAAGCTTTCTTT	CATSSVRWSPLGTEAFF
TRBJ2-1	TRBV5-1	-	many	TGCGCCAGCAGCCGGGTGAGGGCTAGCGACCGGGAGCAGTTCTTC	CASSRVRASDREQFF
TRBJ2-2	TRBV9	-	many	TGTGCCAGCAGCCCCCAGACAACAAACACCGGGGAGCTGTTTTTT	CASSPQTTNTGELFF
TRBJ2-2	TRBV29-1	TRBD2	many	TGCAGCGTCAAGACTAGCGGGAACACCGGGGAGCTGTTTTTT	CSVKTSGNTGELFF